These 30 T cell receptor beta chains were sequenced from one sample in a study of T cells in Graves' hyperthyroidism and ophthalmopathy. The CDR3 regions of TCR beta were amplified from RNA transcripts. Initially, a first-round RT-PCR of the TCR CDR3 employed the HTBI primer set. One entry per CDR3 protein results from TCRdb running MiXCR on the multiplex PCR reads. The table shows over 300,000 distinct CDR3 sequences, with approximately 13% occurring only once. The sequencing sample was made of blood. The source of these receptors is a woman in her forties with Graves' ophthalmopathy.

The sample holds a few counts of this clonotype. This may be a read error, as it is one base from a much larger clone. The chain links TRBV12-3 or TRBV12-4 to TRBJ1-1; D possibly corresponds to TRBD1 (5 bases). The CDR3 is 11 residues long. Trimming removed 3 bases from V and 11 bases from J, with 10 bases in between. The CDR3 loop reads CASSFGGGAFF. CDR3 nucleotides: TGTGCCAGCAGTTTTGGGGGAGGGGCTTTCTTT.

The sample holds a few counts of this clonotype. This chain uses TRBV7-2 with TRBJ2-1; possibly TRBD2 for D (5 bases). The CDR3 consists of 15 residues. In germline, CDR1 is SGHTA, CDR2 FQGNSA. Trimming stripped 4 bases from V and 1 base from J, with 11 bases between. The CDR3 region is CASSSYGISYNEQFF. CDR3 DNA sequence: TGTGCCAGCAGCTCATACGGGATTTCCTACAATGAGCAGTTCTTC.

This clonotype was recorded at least ten times. V and J are TRBV11-2 and TRBJ2-3; possibly TRBD1 or TRBD2 for D (5 bases each). CDR1 is SGHAT and CDR2 is FQNNGV in the germline V gene. V lost 4 bases and J lost 12, with 14 bases in between. CDR3 length: 12 amino acids. The CDR3, as DNA: TGTGCCAGCAGCTACAGCCGGGACCTACAGTATTTT. It specifies CASSYSRDLQYF.

This clonotype has only a few counts. The chain uses TRBV20-1 and TRBJ1-5; D is uncertain. The CDR3 has 13 residues. V was trimmed by 0 bases and J by 7 bases, leaving 10 bases between them. Per germline, CDR1 DFQATT and CDR2 SNEGSKA (reference sequence). The CDR3 protein is CSARERFQQPQHF. CDR3 coding DNA: TGCAGTGCTAGAGAGAGGTTTCAGCAGCCCCAGCATTTT.

There are a few counts of this clonotype. V usage is TRBV6-2 or TRBV6-3 and J usage is TRBJ2-1, with 10 bases lining up with TRBD2. The CDR3 runs 16 residues. Germline V CDR1 and CDR2: MNHEY, SVGEGT. V was clipped by 0 bases and J by 7 bases; unmatched bases: 6. The CDR3 region has the DNA TGTGCCAGCAGTTACTCACGGTCTAGCGGGAGAAATGAGCAGTTCTTC. It is translated as CASSYSRSSGRNEQFF.

The sample holds many counts of this clonotype. This chain joins TRBV20-1 and TRBJ2-7, with 10 bases identical to TRBD2. This CDR3 contains 14 residues. V lost 6 bases, J lost 4 bases, and 9 bases stayed unmatched. CDR1 and CDR2 (germline): DFQATT, SNEGSKA (reference sequence). The CDR3 DNA sequence: TGCAGTGCGGCGGGACTAGCGAACACTTACGAGCAGTACTTC. This codes for CSAAGLANTYEQYF.

In this sample, this clonotype turned up many times. The chain couples TRBV6-1 to TRBJ2-7; 10 nucleotides align to TRBD1. V lost 6 bases, J lost 3 bases, and 8 bases stayed unmatched. The germline CDR1 and CDR2 sequences are MNHNS and SASEGT. CDR3 length equals 15 residues. The CDR3 here is CASRSSRDRGYEQYF. The CDR3 DNA sequence: TGTGCCAGCAGATCGAGCCGGGACAGGGGCTACGAGCAGTACTTC.

This clonotype showed up many times. The genes are TRBV2 and TRBJ2-7, with 10 bases that match TRBD1. With V trimmed by 8 bases and J by 0 bases, 10 bases remained unmatched. The V gene's germline CDR1 is SNHLY and CDR2 FYNNEI. The CDR3 covers 16 residues. Here the CDR3 DNA reads TGTGCCAGCGGGACAGGGGTAACAGCCTACTCCTACGAGCAGTACTTC. It is translated as CASGTGVTAYSYEQYF.

The chain employs TRBV19 and TRBJ1-5, with D tentatively TRBD1 (5 bases). This CDR3 region has 16 residues. CDR1 is LNHDA and CDR2 is SQIVND in the germline V gene (reference sequence). V shed 1 base and J shed 7 bases, with 17 bases lying between them. The CDR3 DNA is TGTGCCAGTAGTATAGGGGACGGAATTGGAGGACAGCCCCAGCATTTT. Translated: CASSIGDGIGGQPQHF.

In this sample, this clonotype turned up many times. The chain has TRBV19 and TRBJ1-1; 8 bases align to TRBD1. The length of the CDR3 is 15 residues. The ends lost 4 bases at V and 4 bases at J; junction bases unmatched: 8. Looked up from germline, CDR1 is LNHDA and CDR2 is SQIVND (reference sequence). The DNA of the CDR3 is TGTGCCAGTAGTAATCAGGGGGCGCTGAGCACTGAAGCTTTCTTT. Translated: CASSNQGALSTEAFF.

The chain couples TRBV4-2 to TRBJ2-6; weak D call: TRBD2 (6 bases). V was pared by 0 bases and J by 0 bases, with 6 bases between. Germline lookup yields CDR1 LGHNA and CDR2 YNFKEQ. This CDR3 region has 16 residues. The CDR3 DNA sequence: TGTGCCAGCAGCCAAGAAGCGGGCTCTGGGGCCAACGTCCTGACTTTC. This codes for CASSQEAGSGANVLTF.

The sample holds a few counts of this clonotype. The V gene is TRBV12-3 or TRBV12-4, the J gene TRBJ2-3; TRBD2 matches at 8 bases. The CDR3 extends over 16 amino acids. Trimming removed 2 bases from V and 4 bases from J; junction bases left unmatched: 8. In nucleotides, the CDR3 is TGTGCCAGCAGTTTATTGAGCGGGAGTACGTCAGATACGCAGTATTTT. It codes for CASSLLSGSTSDTQYF.

This clonotype was seen many times. The CDR3 DNA reads as TGTGCCAGCAGGGACAGGGAGAACACTGAAGCTTTCTTT. Amino acid sequence: CASRDRENTEAFF. The rearrangement uses TRBV2 and TRBJ1-1; 8 bases are a match to TRBD1. The germline CDR1 and CDR2 sequences are SNHLY and FYNNEI. Trimming at V came to 6 bases and at J to 1 base, leaving 1 base not matched to a gene. The CDR3 is 13 amino acids.

This chain links TRBV10-2 with TRBJ2-1; 11 bases are shared with TRBD2. CDR3 length equals 18 residues. From germline, CDR1 is WSHSY and CDR2 SAAADI. V trimming: 6 bases; J trimming: 7 bases; junction bases outside the gene matches: 17. This chain's CDR3 is CASRRTPSGRNPLNEQFF. As DNA, the CDR3 is TGCGCCAGCAGGAGAACACCTAGCGGGAGGAACCCCCTGAATGAGCAGTTCTTC.

This chain joins TRBV9 and TRBJ2-3, with TRBD2 matching over 10 bases. This CDR3 contains 15 residues. The V and J ends lost 4 bases and 6 bases, in that order; junction bases with no gene match: 8. CDR1 is SGDLS and CDR2 is YYNGEE in the germline V gene. This CDR3 reads CASSPSGGAWDTQYF. CDR3 nucleotides: TGTGCCAGCAGCCCCAGCGGGGGGGCCTGGGATACGCAGTATTTT.

This clonotype was observed many times. This chain joins TRBV20-1 and TRBJ1-1; maybe TRBD1 (5 bases). The CDR3 totals 13 residues. Germline V gene data show CDR1 as DFQATT and CDR2 as SNEGSKA (reference sequence). V was clipped by 3 bases and J by 3 bases, with 11 bases between them. The CDR3 DNA sequence: TGCAGTGCTAGGGGGACTCTTTACACTGAAGCTTTCTTT. Translating gives CSARGTLYTEAFF.

The sample holds many counts of this clonotype. This chain uses TRBV7-8 with TRBJ2-3; 13 bases align to TRBD2. V shed 3 bases, J shed 2 bases, and the junction held 17 bases outside the gene matches. The V gene's germline CDR1 is SGHVS and CDR2 FQNEAQ. CDR3 length: 21 amino acids. The DNA for the CDR3 is TGTGCCAGCAGCTTCCCTAAGGACCTGAGACTAGCGGGGGGCCTCACAGATACGCAGTATTTT. This codes for CASSFPKDLRLAGGLTDTQYF.

This clonotype has at least ten counts. The V and J genes are TRBV7-8 and TRBJ2-7, with D maybe TRBD2 (6 bases). This CDR3 is built from 14 residues. The germline V gene encodes CDR1 SGHVS and CDR2 FQNEAQ. V was clipped by 4 bases and J by 6 bases, with 16 bases between them. The CDR3 nucleotides are TGTGCCAGCAGCTCTAGATTGAGGGGAGGCGAGCAGTACTTC. Amino acids: CASSSRLRGGEQYF.

This clonotype came up a few times. The chain employs TRBV24-1 and TRBJ1-2; D remains unclear. CDR3 length: 13 amino acids. The germline V gene has CDR1 KGHDR and CDR2 SFDVKD. Trimming removed 6 bases from V and 0 bases from J, with 7 bases in between. The CDR3 is CATSPGANYGYTF. The CDR3, as DNA: TGTGCCACCAGTCCAGGCGCTAACTATGGCTACACCTTC.

This clonotype came up a few times. The V and J genes are TRBV18 and TRBJ2-5; no clear D. V was pared by 3 bases and J by 3 bases, with 8 bases between. CDR3 length equals 13 residues. Germline CDR1 is KGHSH and CDR2 is LQKENI. CDR3 nucleotide sequence: TGTGCCAGCTCACCCGAGACAAAAGAGACCCAGTACTTC. This sequence encodes CASSPETKETQYF. Full variable domain (rest looked up from reference TRBV18 and TRBJ2-5): NAGVMQNPRHLVRRRGQEARLRCSPMKGHSHVYWYRQLPEEGLKFMVYLQKENIIDESGMPKERFSAEFPKEGPSILRIQQVVRGDSAAYFCASSPETKETQYFGPGTRLLVL.

This clonotype was detected a few times. The chain carries TRBV7-8 and TRBJ2-2; D is uncertain. Between the trimmed V and J ends, which lost 2 bases and 1 base, there was a span of 8 bases. This CDR3 is 15 amino acids long. Germline assignment: CDR1 SGHVS and CDR2 FQNEAQ. The CDR3 spells CASSLSSMNTGELFF. The CDR3 DNA sequence: TGTGCCAGCAGCTTATCCTCGATGAACACCGGGGAGCTGTTTTTT.

Note on this clonotype: A clone one base away is much larger, so this may be a read error. Because it lacks the conserved phenylalanine or tryptophan at the end, this CDR3 is likely a read error. The chain employs TRBV6-2 or TRBV6-3 and TRBJ1-1; D is ambiguous. Germline V gene lookup returns CDR1 MNHEY and CDR2 SVGEGT. The V gene lost 8 bases and the J gene lost 0 bases, with 7 bases spanning the gap. The CDR3 is made up of 12 amino acids. The CDR3 DNA reads as TGTGCCAGCCACCTGTTGAACACTGAAGCTTTCCTT. Translating it yields CASHLLNTEAFL.

This clonotype was found many times. V is TRBV5-1 and J is TRBJ1-1, with a tentative D call TRBD1 (5 bases). In germline, CDR1 is SGHRS, CDR2 YFSETQ. The CDR3 spans 14 residues. Trimming removed 0 bases from V and 2 bases from J, with 8 bases in between. Here the CDR3 reads CASSLGQPNTEAFF. DNA of the CDR3: TGCGCCAGCAGCTTGGGACAGCCAAACACTGAAGCTTTCTTT.

The chain joins TRBV18 to TRBJ2-5, with 12 bases aligning to TRBD1. The CDR3 is 18 residues long. The J segment lost 1 base and the V segment lost 2 bases, leaving 8 bases of the junction unmatched. Germline values: CDR1 KGHSH, CDR2 LQKENI. CDR3 region: CASSPGGTGQGAQETQYF. The DNA of the CDR3 is TGTGCCAGCTCACCAGGCGGGACGGGACAGGGGGCCCAAGAGACCCAGTACTTC.

In this sample, this clonotype turned up many times. The V call is TRBV28, the J call TRBJ2-6; D uncertain. The CDR3 has 17 amino acids. Germline assignment: CDR1 MDHEN and CDR2 SYDVKM. V shed 5 bases and J shed 0 bases, with 14 bases lying between them. The CDR3 sequence is CASSPRGDGSGANVLTF. The DNA of the CDR3 is TGTGCCAGCAGTCCGAGAGGCGATGGCTCTGGGGCCAACGTCCTGACTTTC.

This clonotype has ten or more counts. The chain employs TRBV19 and TRBJ1-2, with 8 nucleotides matching TRBD1. The V gene's germline CDR1 is LNHDA and CDR2 SQIVND (reference sequence). The CDR3 is 16 amino acids. V was clipped by 2 bases and J by 4 bases; unmatched bases: 9. CDR3 sequence: CASSISHADRVYGYTF. In nucleotides, the CDR3 is TGTGCCAGTAGTATATCCCACGCGGACAGGGTCTATGGCTACACCTTC.

This clonotype was seen at least ten times. The chain uses TRBV28 and TRBJ2-3; 11 bases are a match to TRBD1. Germline lookup yields CDR1 MDHEN and CDR2 SYDVKM. V was clipped by 8 bases and J by 4 bases; unmatched bases: 5. This CDR3 is 14 amino acids long. The CDR3 DNA sequence: TGTGCCAGCTCGAGGACAGGGGGCTCAGATACGCAGTATTTT. This gives the protein CASSRTGGSDTQYF.

This clonotype has ten or more counts. J is TRBJ2-3 and V is TRBV20-1, with D possibly TRBD2 on 6 matching bases. Per the germline V gene, CDR1 is DFQATT and CDR2 is SNEGSKA (reference sequence). With 7 bases removed from V and 3 bases from J, the gap between germline ends came to 17 bases. The CDR3 is 14 residues long. CDR3 DNA sequence: TGCAGTGGGGAGATTGGGGACTTTACAGATACGCAGTATTTT. Translation: CSGEIGDFTDTQYF.

In this sample, this clonotype turned up many times. The J gene is TRBJ2-1, the V gene TRBV29-1; 8 positions agree with TRBD1. With 8 bases clipped from V and 4 bases from J, the junction kept 13 bases outside the gene matches. Germline values: CDR1 SQVTM, CDR2 ANQGSEA. The CDR3 covers 15 residues. The CDR3 loop is CSSKRQGSGYNEQFF. CDR3 sequence (DNA): TGCAGCTCAAAAAGACAGGGGTCAGGGTACAATGAGCAGTTCTTC.

This clonotype was seen a few times. The CDR3 loop is CSLIQGIGEQFF. The CDR3 coding sequence is TGCAGTCTGATACAGGGGATCGGGGAGCAGTTCTTC. The chain couples TRBV20-1 to TRBJ2-1; 7 positions agree with TRBD1. Looked up from germline, CDR1 is DFQATT and CDR2 is SNEGSKA (reference sequence). V lost 8 bases to trimming and J lost 10 bases; unmatched junction nucleotides: 11. The CDR3 contains 12 residues.